The 30 T cell receptor beta chains below all came from one sample that was sequenced in a study of blood T cells in healthy people across ages. Alongside a J-beta primer mix, a sample-barcoded 5' primer served in a second PCR lasting roughly 6 to 11 cycles. One entry per CDR3 protein results from TCRdb running MiXCR on the 5' RACE reads. This sample carries 1.5 million to 2 million distinct CDR3 sequences, roughly 32% of them seen once, and the ten largest clones take about 11%. Sequenced material: blood. All receptors derive from a woman in her 30s in good health.

The gene calls are TRBV27 and TRBJ2-1; D is perhaps TRBD1 or TRBD2 (5 bases each). Trimming pared 0 bases from V and 4 bases from J, leaving 13 bases between. The CDR3 consists of 16 residues. Germline values: CDR1 MNHEY, CDR2 SMNVEV (reference sequence). This chain's CDR3 is CASSLSVGERYNEQFF. The CDR3, as DNA: TGTGCCAGCAGTTTATCCGTGGGGGAACGATACAATGAGCAGTTCTTC.

In this sample, this clonotype turned up a few times. The gene calls are TRBV5-1 and TRBJ1-5, with D tentatively TRBD1 (5 bases). V lost 0 bases and J 4 bases, leaving 11 bases between the germline ends. Germline V gene lookup returns CDR1 SGHRS and CDR2 YFSETQ. This CDR3 comprises 15 residues. CDR3 sequence: CASSLEVGGNQPQHF. In DNA, the CDR3 is TGCGCCAGCAGCTTGGAAGTTGGGGGGAATCAGCCCCAGCATTTT.

This chain joins TRBV6-1 and TRBJ2-7; possibly TRBD1 for D (5 bases). The CDR3 covers 15 residues. Trimming stripped 2 bases from V and 2 bases from J, with 13 bases between. Germline V gene sequence: CDR1 MNHNS, CDR2 SASEGT. Here the CDR3 DNA reads TGTGCCAGCAGTGAACCCGCCAGGGTAGCCTACGAGCAGTACTTC. Amino acids: CASSEPARVAYEQYF.

Notes on this clonotype: This clone may be a read error of a much larger clone one base away. The rearrangement uses TRBV29-1 and TRBJ2-4; unclear D gene. The end of the DNA is better explained by TRBJ2-7, so the J call may be wrong. The CDR3 has 12 residues. Per germline, CDR1 SQVTM and CDR2 ANQGSEA. The CDR3 nucleotides read TGCGGCGTTAACAGTGCTTATGGCGAGCAGTACTTC. Translating it yields CGVNSAYGEQYF.

The V and J genes are TRBV6-1 and TRBJ1-6; no firm D call. The CDR3 consists of 14 residues. V was shortened by 1 base and J by 7 bases, with 8 bases between the two germline ends. Germline V lookup: CDR1 MNHNS, CDR2 SASEGT. The CDR3 nucleotides read TGTGCCAGCAGTGAAGGACTGAGAAATTCACCCCTCCACTTT. It encodes CASSEGLRNSPLHF.

Regarding this clonotype: A read error may be the cause here, since a much bigger clone is one base away. The chain links TRBV4-2 to TRBJ2-3; D is unresolved. The CDR3 runs to 15 residues. The germline gives CDR1 LGHNA, CDR2 YNFKEQ. The CDR3 coding sequence is TGTGCCGGCAGCCAAGATCTAGGATTCACAGATACGCAGTATTTT. It codes for CAGSQDLGFTDTQYF.

This clonotype has only a few counts. This chain uses TRBV20-1 with TRBJ2-3, with 9 bases matching TRBD2. Germline assignment: CDR1 DFQATT and CDR2 SNEGSKA (reference sequence). Trimming removed 5 bases from V and 2 bases from J; junction bases left unmatched: 5. This CDR3 contains 14 residues. Here the CDR3 reads CSAPSGGHTDTQYF. CDR3 sequence (DNA): TGCAGTGCTCCCAGCGGGGGGCACACAGATACGCAGTATTTT.

The chain is built from TRBV6-2 or TRBV6-3 and TRBJ2-3, with D uncertain. Germline loops: CDR1 MNHEY, CDR2 SVGEGT. The CDR3 consists of 16 residues. The V and J ends lost 7 bases and 1 base respectively, with 18 bases between them. Here the CDR3 DNA reads TGTGCCAGCAAACCTCGACCGCCCGTGCGCACAGATACGCAGTATTTT. Translated: CASKPRPPVRTDTQYF.

In this sample, this clonotype turned up a few times. This chain connects TRBV7-3 to TRBJ2-5; 8 bases line up with TRBD2. The J call is doubtful: the DNA matches TRBJ2-7 better. This CDR3 has 15 amino acids. Germline V gene sequence: CDR1 SGHTA, CDR2 FQGTGA. The CDR3 here is CASSLGGGRSDEQYF. The CDR3 DNA reads as TGTGCCAGCAGCTTAGGAGGCGGGAGGAGCGACGAGCAGTACTTC.

The V and J genes are TRBV5-1 and TRBJ1-4, with D perhaps matching TRBD1 (5 bases). Germline lookup yields CDR1 SGHRS and CDR2 YFSETQ. The CDR3 length is 15 residues. V was cut by 10 bases and J by 5 bases, with 21 bases left in between. As DNA, the CDR3 is TGCGCCGGCCGAGTCCTCGGGACGGAGAATGAAAAACTGTTTTTT. Encoded protein: CAGRVLGTENEKLFF.

This clonotype has more than one count but fewer than ten. The V and J genes are TRBV2 and TRBJ2-7, with D perhaps given as TRBD1 or TRBD2 (6 bases each). The CDR3 length is 16 residues. V lost 4 bases and J lost 4, with 20 bases in between. Germline values: CDR1 SNHLY, CDR2 FYNNEI. The CDR3 reads CASSAFAGQGSYEQYF. CDR3 DNA sequence: TGTGCCAGCAGTGCTTTTGCGGGGCAGGGGTCGTACGAGCAGTACTTC.

The sample holds a few counts of this clonotype. The gene calls are TRBV20-1 and TRBJ2-7; TRBD1 might be the D (6 bases). The V end was cut by 5 bases, the J end by 1 base, with 15 bases between. This CDR3 is built from 14 residues. The germline CDR1 and CDR2 sequences are DFQATT and SNEGSKA (reference sequence). CDR3 region: CSAQGPGESYEQYF. The CDR3 DNA is TGCAGTGCTCAGGGGCCAGGGGAGTCCTACGAGCAGTACTTC.

A few counts support this clonotype. This rearrangement joins TRBV19 to TRBJ2-4, with TRBD1 matching 7 bases. The CDR3 loop spans 12 amino acids. V gave up 6 bases and J gave up 8 bases; unmatched junction bases: 4. Looked up from germline, CDR1 is LNHDA and CDR2 is SQIVND (reference sequence). The CDR3 DNA reads as TGTGCCAGTAGCCCAGACAGGGACATTCAGTACTTC. This translates into CASSPDRDIQYF. Based on the CDR3 plus reference TRBV19 and TRBJ2-4, the full variable domain is DGGITQSPKYLFRKEGQNVTLSCEQNLNHDAMYWYRQDPGQGLRLIYYSQIVNDFQKGDIAEGYSVSREKKESFPLTVTSAQKNPTAFYLCASSPDRDIQYFGAGTRLSVL.

This clonotype has only one observation. The DNA for the CDR3 is TGTGCCAGCAGCTCCAGACTAGCAGACGAGCAGTTCTTC. It specifies CASSSRLADEQFF. This rearrangement joins TRBV7-7 to TRBJ2-1; 7 bases fit TRBD2. V lost 4 bases, J lost 10 bases, and 7 bases stayed unmatched. CDR1 SSHAT and CDR2 FNYEAQ come from the germline V gene (reference sequence). The CDR3 spans 13 residues.

The chain is built from TRBV5-1 and TRBJ2-5; a weak D match, TRBD2 (6 bases). The V and J ends lost 0 bases and 4 bases respectively, with 10 bases between them. This CDR3 contains 14 residues. CDR1 SGHRS and CDR2 YFSETQ come from the germline V gene. Written as DNA, the CDR3 is TGCGCCAGCAGCTTGGTTGTAGCGGCAGAGACCCAGTACTTC. Translated, it gives CASSLVVAAETQYF.

This clonotype was counted only a few times. The chain couples TRBV20-1 to TRBJ2-2; D is perhaps TRBD2 (7 bases). This CDR3 has 17 residues. V gave up 0 bases and J gave up 0 bases, with 14 bases separating them. Germline CDR1 and CDR2: DFQATT and SNEGSKA (reference sequence). The CDR3 protein is CSARDFRGGPNTGELFF. For the CDR3, the DNA is TGCAGTGCTAGAGATTTTAGGGGGGGACCGAACACCGGGGAGCTGTTTTTT.

The chain joins TRBV9 to TRBJ2-3, with 10 bases identical to TRBD2. Trimming took 1 base from V and 10 from J; bases not matched to a gene: 9. Germline values: CDR1 SGDLS, CDR2 YYNGEE. The CDR3 is 15 residues long. As DNA, the CDR3 is TGTGCCAGCAGCGTATCCAGCGGGGGGGCCGGGCCGCAGTATTTT. Amino acids: CASSVSSGGAGPQYF.

In its sample, this clonotype was seen a few times. The rearrangement uses TRBV20-1 and TRBJ1-1, with D perhaps TRBD1 (5 bases). CDR3 length: 14 residues. Deletions cut 3 bases from V and 3 bases from J, with 14 bases between. Germline values: CDR1 DFQATT, CDR2 SNEGSKA (reference sequence). CDR3 loop: CSASLPGDYTEAFF. CDR3 coding DNA: TGCAGTGCTAGTTTACCGGGGGACTACACTGAAGCTTTCTTT.

This clonotype was found a few times. The chain has TRBV28 and TRBJ2-1; D assignment may be TRBD1 or TRBD2 (6 bases each). Germline CDR1 MDHEN, CDR2 SYDVKM. V gave up 6 bases and J gave up 5 bases, with 23 bases separating them. CDR3 size: 17 residues. CDR3 nucleotides: TGTGCCAGCAGGCCCGGTTCCCTGGGGGGCCGGAACAATGAGCAGTTCTTC. The encoded protein is CASRPGSLGGRNNEQFF.

This clonotype has more than one count but fewer than ten. A much more abundant neighbour one base away suggests this may be a read error. This chain connects TRBV10-3 to TRBJ2-1; D could derive from TRBD1 or TRBD2 (5 bases each). Germline lookup yields CDR1 ENHRY and CDR2 SYGVKD. The CDR3 sequence is 14 residues long. Deletions cut 6 bases from V and 0 bases from J, with 9 bases between. Written as DNA, the CDR3 is TGTGCCATCAGGGGGACCAGCTCCTACAATGAGCAGTTCTTC. Encoded protein: CAIRGTSSYNEQFF.

The chain carries TRBV30 and TRBJ2-6; tentative D call: TRBD1 (6 bases). The CDR3 extends over 16 amino acids. Per the germline V gene, CDR1 is GTSNPN and CDR2 is SVGIG (reference sequence). The V gene lost 4 bases and the J gene lost 0 bases, with 13 bases spanning the gap. The CDR3, as DNA: TGTGCCTGGACGTTGACAGGCACCTCTGGGGCCAACGTCCTGACTTTC. Amino acids: CAWTLTGTSGANVLTF.

This clonotype was found a few times. The chain is built from TRBV20-1 and TRBJ2-1; D might be TRBD2 (6 bases). V lost 6 bases to trimming and J lost 4 bases, with 19 bases between them. CDR3 length: 15 amino acids. Germline CDR1 and CDR2: DFQATT and SNEGSKA (reference sequence). CDR3 loop: CSAPNARDSYNEQFF. Here the CDR3 DNA reads TGCAGTGCCCCCAACGCGCGGGACTCATACAATGAGCAGTTCTTC.

Concerning this clonotype: Compared with germline, one end of the junction differs, possibly owing to a read error. V usage is TRBV20-1 and J usage is TRBJ1-2; TRBD1 might be the D (6 bases). The CDR3 has 16 residues. CDR1 and CDR2 (germline): DFQATT, SNEGSKA (reference sequence). CDR3 amino acids: CGATSPPRGLFDGYTF. The CDR3, as DNA: TGCGGTGCTACGAGCCCCCCCAGGGGCTTATTCGATGGCTACACCTTC.

The CDR3 DNA reads as TGTGCCAGCAGCTTGGGGGCTAGCGGGACCAAAAACATTCAGTACTTC. It translates to CASSLGASGTKNIQYF. The chain recombines TRBV28 with TRBJ2-4; TRBD2 aligns across 9 bases. The CDR3 runs to 16 residues. Germline assignment: CDR1 MDHEN and CDR2 SYDVKM. Trimming at V came to 6 bases and at J to 2 bases, leaving 8 bases not matched to a gene. Looking up the rest from reference TRBV28 and TRBJ2-4 gives the full variable domain: DVKVTQSSRYLVKRTGEKVFLECVQDMDHENMFWYRQDPGLGLRLIYFSYDVKMKEKGDIPEGYSVSREKKERFSLILESASTNQTSMYLCASSLGASGTKNIQYFGAGTRLSVL.

This clonotype appeared many times. The DNA of the CDR3 is TGTGCCAGCAGCCAAGATCCTCACCTACAAAGGGGAGGCTACACCTTC. Residues: CASSQDPHLQRGGYTF. The chain combines TRBV4-2 with TRBJ1-2; D might be TRBD1 (5 bases). This CDR3 is 16 amino acids long. Germline CDR1 is LGHNA and CDR2 is YNFKEQ. Trimming left V 0 bases short and J 8 bases short, with 19 bases between.

This sequence joins TRBV5-5 and TRBJ2-7, with D possibly matching TRBD1 (6 bases). The assigned J gene may be wrong: the sequence end matches TRBJ2-5 better. The CDR3 has 15 amino acids. Germline values: CDR1 SGHKS, CDR2 YYEKEE (reference sequence). The CDR3 is CASSPGQLGGETQYF. DNA of the CDR3: TGTGCCAGCAGCCCCGGACAGTTAGGGGGAGAGACCCAGTACTTC.

CDR3 sequence (DNA): TGTGCCAGCAGGGCCTACGGGACTAGCGTTTACGAGCAGTACTTC. This sequence encodes CASRAYGTSVYEQYF. The chain links TRBV13 to TRBJ2-5, with TRBD2 matching over 10 bases. The DNA end lines up better with TRBJ2-7; the J call may be wrong. This CDR3 has 15 amino acids. From germline, CDR1 is PRHDT and CDR2 FYEKMQ (reference sequence).

The chain has TRBV4-1 and TRBJ1-4; 11 nucleotides agree with TRBD1. This CDR3 has 18 residues. Germline-derived CDR1 and CDR2 are MGHRA and YSYEKL. J was trimmed by 2 bases and V by 3 bases; bases with no gene match: 8. The CDR3 nucleotides read TGCGCCAGCAGCCACCCCGGGACAGGGGGTTTGACTAATGAAAAACTGTTTTTT. Protein product: CASSHPGTGGLTNEKLFF.

This clonotype was detected many times. V usage is TRBV20-1 and J usage is TRBJ2-3, with 8 bases lining up with TRBD1. The CDR3 contains 16 residues. Germline lookup yields CDR1 DFQATT and CDR2 SNEGSKA (reference sequence). Trimming took 3 bases from V and 3 from J; bases not matched to a gene: 11. The CDR3 DNA is TGCAGTGCTAGTTCCGGACAGGGAGTAGGAACAGATACGCAGTATTTT. It is translated as CSASSGQGVGTDTQYF.

V and J are TRBV29-1 and TRBJ1-1, with D unresolved. CDR1 is SQVTM, CDR2 ANQGSEA, per germline. The CDR3 is made up of 11 amino acids. CDR3 sequence: CRGVWGTEAFF. CDR3 sequence (DNA): TGCAGGGGAGTGTGGGGCACTGAAGCTTTCTTT.